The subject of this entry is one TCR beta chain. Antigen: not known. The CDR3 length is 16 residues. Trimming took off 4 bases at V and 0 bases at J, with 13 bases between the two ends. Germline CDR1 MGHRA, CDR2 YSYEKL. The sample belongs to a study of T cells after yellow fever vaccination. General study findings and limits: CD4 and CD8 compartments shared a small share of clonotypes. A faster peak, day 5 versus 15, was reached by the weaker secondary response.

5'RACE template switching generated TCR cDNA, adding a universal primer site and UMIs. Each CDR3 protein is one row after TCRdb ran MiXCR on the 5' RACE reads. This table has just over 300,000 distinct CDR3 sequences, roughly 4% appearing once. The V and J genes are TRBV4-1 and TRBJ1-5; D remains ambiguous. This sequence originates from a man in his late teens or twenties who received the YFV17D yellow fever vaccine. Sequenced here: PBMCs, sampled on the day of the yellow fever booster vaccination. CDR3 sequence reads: CASSLTQVLSNQPQHF. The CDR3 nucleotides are TGCGCCAGCAGCCTGACCCAGGTACTTAGCAATCAGCCCCAGCATTTT.